This TCR beta chain was obtained from a study of cytomegalovirus exposure and HLA in healthy donors. About the research overall: An early release of data contained 80 million to 85 million unique TCRs, which came from HLA-typed donors.

This CDR3 contains 12 residues. Germline loops: CDR1 ENHRY, CDR2 SYGVKD. The V end was cut by 0 bases, the J end by 11 bases, with 10 bases between. In the PCR, 60 Vbeta and 13 Jbeta primers were used. Produced via immunoSEQ multiplex PCR; TCRdb's table is partial and in-frame only. Of roughly 120,000 clones listed, approximately 80% are singletons. Study conclusions and caveats: Some V segments could not be told apart, so they were left out, TRBV6-2 and TRBV6-3 among them. Later analysis suggested most CMV-associated TCR beta chains were HLA-restricted. Follow-up analysis seemed to connect common viral pathogens with several of the most significant clusters identified.

To note about this clone: Its target is unknown.

This receptor was obtained from a middle-aged man in good health and CMV-seronegative. The chain links TRBV10-3 to TRBJ1-1; perhaps TRBD1 as D (6 bases). Input material: PBMCs. This CDR3 reads CAISESVGGAFF. The CDR3 DNA reads TGTGCCATCAGTGAGTCGGTAGGGGGTGCTTTCTTT.